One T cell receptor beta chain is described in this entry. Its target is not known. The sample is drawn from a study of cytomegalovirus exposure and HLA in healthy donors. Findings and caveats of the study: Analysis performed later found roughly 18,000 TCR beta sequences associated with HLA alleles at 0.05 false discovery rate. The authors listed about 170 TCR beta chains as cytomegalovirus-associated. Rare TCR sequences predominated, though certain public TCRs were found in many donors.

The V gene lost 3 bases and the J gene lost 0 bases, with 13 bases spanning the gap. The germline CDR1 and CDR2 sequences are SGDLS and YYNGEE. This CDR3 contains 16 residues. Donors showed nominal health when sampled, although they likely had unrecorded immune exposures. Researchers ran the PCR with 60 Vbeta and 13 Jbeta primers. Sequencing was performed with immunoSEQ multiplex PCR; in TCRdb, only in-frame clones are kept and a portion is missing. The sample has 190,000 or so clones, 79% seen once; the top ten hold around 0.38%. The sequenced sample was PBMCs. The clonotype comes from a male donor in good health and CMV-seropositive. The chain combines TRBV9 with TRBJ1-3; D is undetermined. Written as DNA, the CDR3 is TGTGCCAGCAGCGCTCGGACTCATAGCTCTGGAAACACCATATATTTT. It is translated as CASSARTHSSGNTIYF.